What follows are 8 T cell receptor beta chains derived from one specimen sequenced in a study of regulatory T cells in long-lasting Graves disease. With iRepertoire HTBI primers and Arm-PCR of CDR3 regions, TCR beta libraries were built. Each CDR3 protein gets one entry after TCRdb re-called the multiplex PCR reads with MiXCR. This sample has approximately 470,000 distinct CDR3 sequences, with 20% to 25% found just once. Time point denoted: persistent/refractory GD, antithyroid drugs over 5 years with positive TRAb. PBMC RNA served as the TCR library source. The sample here was peripheral blood mononuclear cells (PBMCs), taken when the disease was refractory, from a patient treated with antithyroid drugs. Receptors originate from a female donor with Graves disease.

About this clonotype itself: A single base separates this from a much larger clone, so it may be a read error. The genes are TRBV7-2 and TRBJ2-7; no clear D. Trimming stripped 4 bases from V and 2 bases from J, with 18 bases between. CDR1 is SGHTA, CDR2 FQGNSA, per germline. The CDR3 is 16 amino acids. Here the CDR3 reads CASSSDRTGGAYEQYF. The CDR3 DNA follows: TGTGCCAGCAGCTCCGATAGGACGGGTGGGGCCTACGAGCAGTACTTC.

This clonotype was seen at least ten times. The CDR3 nucleotides read TGTGCCAGCAGCTTCCTTGGGAGGGAGAACTACGAGCAGTACTTC. The encoded protein is CASSFLGRENYEQYF. The V gene is TRBV7-8, the J gene TRBJ2-7; 7 bases are a match to TRBD2. Germline-derived CDR1 and CDR2 are SGHVS and FQNEAQ. V was clipped by 3 bases and J by 3 bases; unmatched bases: 8. The CDR3 covers 15 residues.

This clonotype was observed many times. The chain has TRBV6-5 and TRBJ1-2; no clear D gene. The V gene lost 0 bases and the J gene lost 2 bases, with 7 bases spanning the gap. Germline values: CDR1 MNHEY, CDR2 SVGAGI. The CDR3 extends over 14 amino acids. The CDR3 here is CASSYSGVNYGYTF. CDR3 DNA sequence: TGTGCCAGCAGTTACTCGGGAGTAAACTATGGCTACACCTTC.

This clonotype was seen many times. The chain couples TRBV13 to TRBJ1-4; 12 positions match TRBD1. J was trimmed by 8 bases and V by 5 bases; bases with no gene match: 6. Germline V CDR1 and CDR2: PRHDT, FYEKMQ (reference sequence). The CDR3 is made up of 15 amino acids. CDR3 bases: TGTGCCAGCAGCGCGAGGGGGACAGGGGGCGAAAAACTGTTTTTT. The encoded protein is CASSARGTGGEKLFF.

This clonotype appeared many times. This chain uses TRBV6-2 or TRBV6-3 with TRBJ2-5; D unresolved. V was pared by 2 bases and J by 5 bases, with 9 bases between. The CDR3 sequence is 13 residues long. Germline CDR1 is MNHEY and CDR2 is SVGEGT. The CDR3 loop is CASSYLFRETQYF. The DNA for the CDR3 is TGTGCCAGCAGTTACCTGTTCAGGGAGACCCAGTACTTC.

This clonotype was detected a few times. This rearrangement joins TRBV29-1 to TRBJ1-3, with TRBD1 identical over 7 bases. The CDR3 length is 15 residues. The J segment lost 0 bases and the V segment lost 7 bases, leaving 9 bases of the junction unmatched. The germline V gene has CDR1 SQVTM and CDR2 ANQGSEA. CDR3 nucleotides: TGCAGCGCCCGGGGACAGAGAGGCTCTGGAAACACCATATATTTT. It encodes CSARGQRGSGNTIYF.

This clonotype was seen more than once but under ten times. V is TRBV11-3 and J is TRBJ2-1; 7 bases agree with TRBD2. There are 15 residues in the CDR3. V lost 4 bases to trimming and J lost 5 bases; unmatched junction nucleotides: 8. Germline CDR1 SGHNT, CDR2 YENEEA. The CDR3 nucleotides read TGTGCCAGCAGCTCGCCCCCACTAGCGAACAATGAGCAGTTCTTC. Translating it yields CASSSPPLANNEQFF.

This clonotype came up a few times. For the CDR3, the DNA is TGTGCCAGCGGAAGGGATCGGTCCTACGAGCAGTACTTC. It is translated as CASGRDRSYEQYF. V is TRBV9 and J is TRBJ2-7; D not resolved. V lost 7 bases, J lost 1 base, and 12 bases lay in between. The CDR3 is 13 amino acids. Germline V lookup: CDR1 SGDLS, CDR2 YYNGEE.